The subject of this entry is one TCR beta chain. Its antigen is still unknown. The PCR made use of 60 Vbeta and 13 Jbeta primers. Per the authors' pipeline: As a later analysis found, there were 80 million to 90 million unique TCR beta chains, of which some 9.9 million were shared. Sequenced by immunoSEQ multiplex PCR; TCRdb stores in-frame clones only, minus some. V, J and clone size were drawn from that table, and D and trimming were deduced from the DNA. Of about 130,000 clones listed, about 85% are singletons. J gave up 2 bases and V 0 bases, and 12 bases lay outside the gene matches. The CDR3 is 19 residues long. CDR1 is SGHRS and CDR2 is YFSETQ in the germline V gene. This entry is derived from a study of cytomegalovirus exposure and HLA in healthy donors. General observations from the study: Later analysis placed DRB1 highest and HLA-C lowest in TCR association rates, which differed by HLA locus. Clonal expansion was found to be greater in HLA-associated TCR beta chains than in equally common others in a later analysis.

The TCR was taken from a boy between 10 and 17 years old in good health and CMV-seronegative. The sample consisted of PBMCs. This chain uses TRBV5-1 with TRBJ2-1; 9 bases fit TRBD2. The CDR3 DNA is TGCGCCAGCAGCTTGGCCGGGTGGAGCGGGAGGAACGCCTACAATGAGCAGTTCTTC. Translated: CASSLAGWSGRNAYNEQFF.